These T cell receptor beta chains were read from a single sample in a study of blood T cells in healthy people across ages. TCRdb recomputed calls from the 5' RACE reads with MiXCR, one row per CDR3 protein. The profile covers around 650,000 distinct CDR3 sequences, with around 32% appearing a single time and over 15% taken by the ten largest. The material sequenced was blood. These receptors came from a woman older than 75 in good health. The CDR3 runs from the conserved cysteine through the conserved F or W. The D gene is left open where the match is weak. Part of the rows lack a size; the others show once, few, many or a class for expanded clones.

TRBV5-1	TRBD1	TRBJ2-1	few	TGCGCCGGCAGCTCAGACAGGGTCCATTACAATGAGCAGTTCTTC	CAGSSDRVHYNEQFF
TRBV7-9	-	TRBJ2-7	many	TGTGCCAGCAGCGATACTAGACAAGACCCCTACGAGCAGTACTTC	CASSDTRQDPYEQYF
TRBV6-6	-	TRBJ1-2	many	TGTGCCAGCAGTTATGACAGATCTGGCTACACCTTC	CASSYDRSGYTF
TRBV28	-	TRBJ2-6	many	TGTGCCAGCAGCCGAGGACAGTCTGGGGCCAACGTCCTGACTTTC	CASSRGQSGANVLTF
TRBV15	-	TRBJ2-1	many	TGTGCTACGAAGAAGGGGGGGGAGGCTAATGAGCAGTTCTTC	CATKKGGEANEQFF
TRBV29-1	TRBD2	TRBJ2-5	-	TGCAGCGTTGAATATGGTTTTGGGACTAGCTGCCATGAGCAGTACTTC	CSVEYGFGTSCHEQYF
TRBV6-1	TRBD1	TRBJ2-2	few	TGTGCCAGCAAGAGAACCGGACAGGGGGCTAGCACCGGGGAGCTGTTTTTT	CASKRTGQGASTGELFF
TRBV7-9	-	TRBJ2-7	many	TGTGCCAGCAGCTTAGTACTCTCCGAGCAGTACTTC	CASSLVLSEQYF
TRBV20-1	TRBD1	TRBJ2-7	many	TGCAGTGCCAGCCGGGACAGGGTGAATGAGCAGTACTTC	CSASRDRVNEQYF
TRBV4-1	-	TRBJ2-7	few	TGCGCCAGCAGCCAAGATAGGCGACGGGGCTCCTACGAGCAGTACTTC	CASSQDRRRGSYEQYF
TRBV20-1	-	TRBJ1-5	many	TGCAGTGCTAGAAAGAGCCAGGGAAAGGAAGGTCAGCCCCAGCATTTT	CSARKSQGKEGQPQHF
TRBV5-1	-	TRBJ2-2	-	TGCGCCAGCAAGCTTCGGCCCGGACAGATTCCGAACACCGGGGAGCTGTTTTTT	CASKLRPGQIPNTGELFF
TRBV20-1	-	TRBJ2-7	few	TGCAGTGCTCTGACCCCTCGGACGGGTTCCTACGAGCAGTACTTC	CSALTPRTGSYEQYF
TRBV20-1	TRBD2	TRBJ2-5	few	TGTAGTGCTAGTGGGCAACTAGCGGGAGGGCCTTTGGGAGAGACCCAGTACTTC	CSASGQLAGGPLGETQYF
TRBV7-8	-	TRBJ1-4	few	TGTGCCAGCAGCCCTAACAGCGTCGGTGAAAAACTGTTTTTT	CASSPNSVGEKLFF
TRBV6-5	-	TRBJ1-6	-	TGTGCCAGCACCAGACAGATGGTATATAATTCACCCCTCCACTTT	CASTRQMVYNSPLHF
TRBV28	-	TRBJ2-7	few	TGTGCCAGCAGTCGGTGGGGCGCATCCTACGAGCAGTACTTC	CASSRWGASYEQYF
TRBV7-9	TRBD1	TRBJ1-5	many	TGTGCCAGCAGCTACGGACAGGGAGGACAGCCCCAGCATTTT	CASSYGQGGQPQHF
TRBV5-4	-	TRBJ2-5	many	TGTGCCAGCAGCTTGAGCATCGGGGGTGACCAAGAGACCCAGTACTTC	CASSLSIGGDQETQYF
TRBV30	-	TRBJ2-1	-	TGTGCCTGGAGGCCCAGGGGCAGTGCCGCCTACAATGAGCAGTTCTTC	CAWRPRGSAAYNEQFF
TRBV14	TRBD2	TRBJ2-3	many	TGTGCCAGCAGCCAACTCAGCGGGGGGGCCACAGATACGCAGTATTTT	CASSQLSGGATDTQYF
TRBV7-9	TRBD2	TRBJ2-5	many	TGTGCCAGCAGCTTAATGGGACTAGCGGGGGAAGAGACCCAGTACTTC	CASSLMGLAGEETQYF
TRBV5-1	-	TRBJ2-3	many	TGCGCCAGCAGCAACGTGAGGGGCGCCTCAGATACGCAGTATTTT	CASSNVRGASDTQYF
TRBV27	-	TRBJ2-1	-	TGTGCCAGCAGTTTATCCAGGGTCGGGGAGCAGTTCTTC	CASSLSRVGEQFF
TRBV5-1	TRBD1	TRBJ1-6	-	TGCGCCAGCAGCTTGGGACAGGGTCCGGACTCACCCCTCCACTTT	CASSLGQGPDSPLHF
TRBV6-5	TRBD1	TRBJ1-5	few	TGTGCCAGCAGGACAGGGGGAGGTAGCAATCAGCCCCAGCATTTT	CASRTGGGSNQPQHF
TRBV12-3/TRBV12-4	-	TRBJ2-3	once	TGTGCCAGCAGTTTTAGACTGAGTCAGGATACGCAGTATTTT	CASSFRLSQDTQYF
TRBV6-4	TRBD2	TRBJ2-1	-	TGTGCCAGCAGTGAATTTTCCCTAGCGGGGGGCAATGAGCAGTTCTTC	CASSEFSLAGGNEQFF
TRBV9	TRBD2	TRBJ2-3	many	TGTGCCAGCAGCGTAGATCGGGGGGGCAGAACAGATACGCAGTATTTT	CASSVDRGGRTDTQYF
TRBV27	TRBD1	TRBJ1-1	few	TGTGCCAGCAGTTTATCCGGACAGGTGGGCACTGAAGCTTTCTTT	CASSLSGQVGTEAFF
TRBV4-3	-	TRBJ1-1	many	TGCGCCAGCAGCCAAGATTTTGAGTTCATGAACACTGAAGCTTTCTTT	CASSQDFEFMNTEAFF
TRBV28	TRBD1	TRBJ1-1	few	TGTGCCAGCAGTCCGAACAGGGGCATGAACACTGAAGCTTTCTTT	CASSPNRGMNTEAFF
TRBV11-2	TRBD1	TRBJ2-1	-	TGTGCCAGCAGCCTCGAGACAGGGGCCGAACAGTTCTTC	CASSLETGAEQFF
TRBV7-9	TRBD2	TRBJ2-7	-	TGTGCCAGCAGCCCCCCCGGGGGGTACGGCGGCGAGCAGTACTTC	CASSPPGGYGGEQYF
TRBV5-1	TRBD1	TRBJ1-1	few	TGCGCCAGCAGTTCAGGGGGCGCCCGGGTGGGCACTGAAGCTTTCTTT	CASSSGGARVGTEAFF
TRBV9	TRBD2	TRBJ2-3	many	TGTGCCAGCAGCGTGACTAGCGGGGGGGCGGATACGCAGTATTTT	CASSVTSGGADTQYF
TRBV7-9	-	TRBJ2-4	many	TGTGCCAGCAGCTCGTTTGGGGACTCCATAGCCAAAAACATTCAGTACTTC	CASSSFGDSIAKNIQYF
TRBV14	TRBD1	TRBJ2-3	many	TGTGCCAGCAGCCAAGACAGGGGGAGCAGCACAGATACGCAGTATTTT	CASSQDRGSSTDTQYF
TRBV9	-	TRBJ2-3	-	TGTGCCAGCAGCGTATTAAGTATGACAGGCGGTGCAGATACGCAGTATTTT	CASSVLSMTGGADTQYF
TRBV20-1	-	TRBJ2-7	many	TGCAGTGCTTCAAAACAGGGCTACGAGCAGTACTTC	CSASKQGYEQYF
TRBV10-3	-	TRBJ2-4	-	TGTGCCATCAGTGAGGCAGCCAAAAACATTCAGTACTTC	CAISEAAKNIQYF
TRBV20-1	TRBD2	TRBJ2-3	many	TGCAGTGCCCTACGGGGGGGCGGCACAGATACGCAGTATTTT	CSALRGGGTDTQYF
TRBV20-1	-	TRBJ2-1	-	TGCAGCGCTAGCATGGGGAGGACTCGGGATGAGCAGTGCTTC	CSASMGRTRDEQCF
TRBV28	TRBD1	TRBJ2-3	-	TGTGCCAGCCTACTCGATCGAGACAGGGGGGTGACAGATACGCAGTATTTT	CASLLDRDRGVTDTQYF
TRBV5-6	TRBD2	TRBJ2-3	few	TGTGCCAGCAGCACCTGGGGGAGGGGCGCAGATACGCAGTATTTT	CASSTWGRGADTQYF
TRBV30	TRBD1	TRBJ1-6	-	TGTGCCTGGGGGGCTGGACAGGGGAATTCACCCCTCCACTTT	CAWGAGQGNSPLHF
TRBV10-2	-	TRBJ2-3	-	TGCGCCAGCAGGGAGACGGGGCTCACAGATACGCAGTATTTT	CASRETGLTDTQYF
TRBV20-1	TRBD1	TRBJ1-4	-	TGCAGTGCTTACCTACAGGGGGCGCGGGCTAATGAAAAACTGTTTTTT	CSAYLQGARANEKLFF
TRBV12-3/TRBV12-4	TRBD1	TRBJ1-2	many	TGTGCCAGCTGGCAGGCAGGGGGCGCAGGGGACTATGGCTACACCTTC	CASWQAGGAGDYGYTF
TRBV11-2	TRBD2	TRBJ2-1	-	TGTGCCTGCAGCTTAGCGGCCGGGACTAGCATTTCCCTCAATGAGCAGTTCTTC	CACSLAAGTSISLNEQFF